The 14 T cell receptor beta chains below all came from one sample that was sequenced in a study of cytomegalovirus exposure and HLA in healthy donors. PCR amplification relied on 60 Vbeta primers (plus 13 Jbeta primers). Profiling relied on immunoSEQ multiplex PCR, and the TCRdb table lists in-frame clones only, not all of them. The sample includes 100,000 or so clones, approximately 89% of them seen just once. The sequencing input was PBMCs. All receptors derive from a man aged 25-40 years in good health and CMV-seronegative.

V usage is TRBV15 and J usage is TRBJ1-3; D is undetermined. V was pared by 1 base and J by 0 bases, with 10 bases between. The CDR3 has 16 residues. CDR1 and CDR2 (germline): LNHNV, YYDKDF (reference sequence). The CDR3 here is CATSRADTYSGNTIYF. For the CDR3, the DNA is TGTGCCACCAGCAGAGCCGACACCTACTCTGGAAACACCATATATTTT.

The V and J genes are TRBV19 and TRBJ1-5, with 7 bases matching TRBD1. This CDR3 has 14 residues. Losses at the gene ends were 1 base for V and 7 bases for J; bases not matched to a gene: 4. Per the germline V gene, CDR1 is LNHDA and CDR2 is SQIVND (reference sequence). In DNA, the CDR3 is TGTGCCAGTAGTATAGGACAGGGCAGACAGCCCCAGCATTTT. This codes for CASSIGQGRQPQHF.

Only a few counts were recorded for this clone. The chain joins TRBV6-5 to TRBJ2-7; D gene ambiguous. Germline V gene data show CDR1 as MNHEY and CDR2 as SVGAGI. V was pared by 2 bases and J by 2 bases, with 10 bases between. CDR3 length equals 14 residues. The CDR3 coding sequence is TGTGCCAGCAGTTACCGAGGTAAAACCTACGAGCAGTACTTC. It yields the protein CASSYRGKTYEQYF.

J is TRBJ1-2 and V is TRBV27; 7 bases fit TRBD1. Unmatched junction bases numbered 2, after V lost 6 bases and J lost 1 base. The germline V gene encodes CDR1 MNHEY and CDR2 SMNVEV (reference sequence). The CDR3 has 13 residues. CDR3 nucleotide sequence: TGTGCCAGCAGGGGGACAGTTAACTATGGCTACACCTTC. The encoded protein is CASRGTVNYGYTF.

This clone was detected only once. CDR3 in DNA: TGCGCCAGCAGCCAAGATCCGACTAGCGGGAGGGCAAGGGAGACCCAGTACTTC. It codes for CASSQDPTSGRARETQYF. The chain joins TRBV4-3 to TRBJ2-5; 14 bases are a match to TRBD2. Trimming at V came to 0 bases and at J to 5 bases, leaving 8 bases not matched to a gene. CDR1 is LGHNA, CDR2 YSLEER, per germline. CDR3 length: 18 amino acids.

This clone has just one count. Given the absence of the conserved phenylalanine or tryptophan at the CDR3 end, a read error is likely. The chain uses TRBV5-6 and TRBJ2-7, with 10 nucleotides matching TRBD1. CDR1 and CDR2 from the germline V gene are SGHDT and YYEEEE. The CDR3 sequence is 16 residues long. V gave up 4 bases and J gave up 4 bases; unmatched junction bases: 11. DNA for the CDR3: TGTGCCAGCAGCCTGGGCTCCGGGACAGGGGTTTACGAGCAGTACCTC. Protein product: CASSLGSGTGVYEQYL.

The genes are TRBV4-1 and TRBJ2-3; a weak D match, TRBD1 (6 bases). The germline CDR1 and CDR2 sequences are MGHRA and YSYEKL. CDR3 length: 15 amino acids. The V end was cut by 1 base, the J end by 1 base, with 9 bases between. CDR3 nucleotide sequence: TGCGCCAGCAGCCAAGTTGGGGGCCGCACAGATACGCAGTATTTT. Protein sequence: CASSQVGGRTDTQYF.

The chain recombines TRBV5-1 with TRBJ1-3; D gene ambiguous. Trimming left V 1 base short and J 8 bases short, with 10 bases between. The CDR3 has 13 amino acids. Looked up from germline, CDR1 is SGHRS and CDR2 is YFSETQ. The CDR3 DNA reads TGCGCCAGCAGCTTGAACCGCGGTGACACCATATATTTT. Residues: CASSLNRGDTIYF.

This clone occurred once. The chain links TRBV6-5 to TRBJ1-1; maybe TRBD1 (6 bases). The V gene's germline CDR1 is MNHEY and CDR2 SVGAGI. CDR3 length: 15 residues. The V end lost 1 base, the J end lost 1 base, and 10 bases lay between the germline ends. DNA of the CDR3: TGTGCCAGCAGTTACTTGGACAGCAAGAACACTGAAGCTTTCTTT. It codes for CASSYLDSKNTEAFF.

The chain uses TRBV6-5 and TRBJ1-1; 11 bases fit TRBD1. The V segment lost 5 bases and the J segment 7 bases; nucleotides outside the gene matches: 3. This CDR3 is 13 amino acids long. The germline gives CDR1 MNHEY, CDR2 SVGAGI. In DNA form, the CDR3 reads TGTGCCAGCAGTAGTGGGACAGGGGGTGAAGCTTTCTTT. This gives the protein CASSSGTGGEAFF.

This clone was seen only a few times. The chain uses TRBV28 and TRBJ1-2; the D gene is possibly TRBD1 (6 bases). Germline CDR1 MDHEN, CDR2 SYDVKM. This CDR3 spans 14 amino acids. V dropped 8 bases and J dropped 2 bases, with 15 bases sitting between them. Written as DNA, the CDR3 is TGTGCCAGCTCCCTTTCCGGACAGAACTATGGCTACACCTTC. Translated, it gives CASSLSGQNYGYTF.

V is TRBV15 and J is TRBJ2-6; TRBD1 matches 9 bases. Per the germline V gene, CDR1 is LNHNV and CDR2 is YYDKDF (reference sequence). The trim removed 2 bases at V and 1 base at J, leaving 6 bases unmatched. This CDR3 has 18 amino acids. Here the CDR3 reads CATSRPGQGPSGANVLTF. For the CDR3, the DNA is TGTGCCACCAGCAGACCGGGACAGGGCCCTTCTGGGGCCAACGTCCTGACTTTC.

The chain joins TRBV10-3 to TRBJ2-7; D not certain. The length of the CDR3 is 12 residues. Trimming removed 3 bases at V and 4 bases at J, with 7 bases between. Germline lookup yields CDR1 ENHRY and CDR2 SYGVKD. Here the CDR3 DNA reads TGTGCCATCAGTGACGAGTCTTACGAGCAGTACTTC. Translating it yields CAISDESYEQYF.

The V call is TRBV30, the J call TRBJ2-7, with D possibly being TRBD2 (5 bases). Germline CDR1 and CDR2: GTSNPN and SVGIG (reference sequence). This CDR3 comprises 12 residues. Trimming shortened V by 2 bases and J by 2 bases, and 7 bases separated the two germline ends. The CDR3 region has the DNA TGTGCCTGGAGTAGCGGCACCTACGAGCAGTACTTC. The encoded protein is CAWSSGTYEQYF.